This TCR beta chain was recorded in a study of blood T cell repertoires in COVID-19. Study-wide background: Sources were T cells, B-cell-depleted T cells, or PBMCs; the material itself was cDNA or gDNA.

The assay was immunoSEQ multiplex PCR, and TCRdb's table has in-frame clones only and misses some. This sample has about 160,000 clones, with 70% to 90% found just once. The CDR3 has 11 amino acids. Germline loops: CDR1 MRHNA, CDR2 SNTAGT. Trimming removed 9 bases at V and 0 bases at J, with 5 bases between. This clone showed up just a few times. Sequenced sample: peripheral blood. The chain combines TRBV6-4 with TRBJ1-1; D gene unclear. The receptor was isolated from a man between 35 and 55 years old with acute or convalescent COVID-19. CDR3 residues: CAREVNTEAFF. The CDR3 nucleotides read TGTGCCAGAGAGGTGAACACTGAAGCTTTCTTT.